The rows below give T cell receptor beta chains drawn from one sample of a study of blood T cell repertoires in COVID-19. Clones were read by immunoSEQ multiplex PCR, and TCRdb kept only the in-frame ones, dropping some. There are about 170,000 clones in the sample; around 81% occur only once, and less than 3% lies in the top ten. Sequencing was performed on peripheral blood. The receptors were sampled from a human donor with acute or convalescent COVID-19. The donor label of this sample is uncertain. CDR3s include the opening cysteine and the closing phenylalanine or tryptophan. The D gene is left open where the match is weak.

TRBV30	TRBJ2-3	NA	CAWSVKQAPNRDTQYF
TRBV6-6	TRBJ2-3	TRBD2	CASSTRTSGNTDTQYF
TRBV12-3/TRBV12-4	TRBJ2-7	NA	CASSARDEQYF
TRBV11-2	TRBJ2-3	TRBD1	CASSPGTGKTDTQYF
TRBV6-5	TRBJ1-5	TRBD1	CASSRGQGRNQPQHF
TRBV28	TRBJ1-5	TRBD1	CASRGQGSNQPQHF
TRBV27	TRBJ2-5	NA	CASSFSPLIGETQYF
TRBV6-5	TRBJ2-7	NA	CASRPSVSSYEQYF
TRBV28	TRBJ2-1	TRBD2	CAGALLAGVNEQFF
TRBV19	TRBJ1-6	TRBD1	CASSATGGADSPLHF
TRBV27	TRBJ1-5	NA	CASSIRDMSSNQPQHF
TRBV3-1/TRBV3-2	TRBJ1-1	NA	CASSQDDSVISGSFF
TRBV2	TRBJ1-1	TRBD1	CASTGQVIMNTEAFF
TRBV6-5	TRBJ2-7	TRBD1	CASSYRDRGAYEQYF
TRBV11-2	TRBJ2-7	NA	CASSLETGYSYEQYF
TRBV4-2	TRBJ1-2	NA	CASSQDRGATGYGYTF
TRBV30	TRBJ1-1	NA	CAWTNQGGKAAEAFF
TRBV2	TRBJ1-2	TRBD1	CASSETGGEKGYTF
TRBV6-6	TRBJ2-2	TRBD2	CASSPRTSSGTGELFF
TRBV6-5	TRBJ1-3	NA	CASRSTVKSGNTIYF
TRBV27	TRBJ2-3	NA	CASSEPGHNTDTQYF
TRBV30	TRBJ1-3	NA	CAWTNGQPGGTIYF
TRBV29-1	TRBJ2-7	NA	CSVDQGPYEQYF
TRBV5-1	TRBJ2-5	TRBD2	CASSTGLAGSHQETQYF
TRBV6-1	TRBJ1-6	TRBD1	CASSEPRDRGNSPLHF
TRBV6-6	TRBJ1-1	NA	CASSYSDRNTEAFF